The entry below describes one T cell receptor beta chain. This sample was included in a study of blood T cells in healthy people across ages. Germline CDR1 and CDR2: SEHNR and FQNEAQ (reference sequence). V lost 4 bases to trimming and J lost 3 bases; unmatched junction nucleotides: 5. This CDR3 region has 14 residues. A second PCR of 7 to 11 cycles used a sample-barcoded 5' primer and a J-beta primer mix. TCRdb re-derived calls from the 5' RACE reads in MiXCR, one entry per CDR3 protein. The sample yields about 780,000 distinct CDR3 sequences, under 30% seen once. This sample was shared with a second study, whose subject was T cells of mothers and their children.

Sequenced material: blood. This TCR came from a boy under 18 in good health. The V gene is TRBV7-9, the J gene TRBJ2-7, with 8 nucleotides matching TRBD1. The DNA for the CDR3 is TGTGCCAGCAGCTCCGTGGGACAGGTCTACGAGCAGTACTTC. It codes for CASSSVGQVYEQYF.